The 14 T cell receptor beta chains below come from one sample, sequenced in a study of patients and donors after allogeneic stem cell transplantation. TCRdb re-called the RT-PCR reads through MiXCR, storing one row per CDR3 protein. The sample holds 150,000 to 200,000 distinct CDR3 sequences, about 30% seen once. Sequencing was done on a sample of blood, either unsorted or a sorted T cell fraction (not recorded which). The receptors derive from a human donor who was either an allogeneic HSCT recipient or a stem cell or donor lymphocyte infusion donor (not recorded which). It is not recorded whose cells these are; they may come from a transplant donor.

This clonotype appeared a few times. The CDR3 DNA reads as TGTGCCAGCAGCTTAACTCAGACAGGGATCAATGGCTACACCTTC. Protein sequence: CASSLTQTGINGYTF. The chain carries TRBV7-3 and TRBJ1-2, with 7 bases lining up with TRBD1. The V segment lost 0 bases and the J segment 6 bases; nucleotides outside the gene matches: 7. The CDR3 length is 15 residues. CDR1 SGHTA and CDR2 FQGTGA come from the germline V gene.

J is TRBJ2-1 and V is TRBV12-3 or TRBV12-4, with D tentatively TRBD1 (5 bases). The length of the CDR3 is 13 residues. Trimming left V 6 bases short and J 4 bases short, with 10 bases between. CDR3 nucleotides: TGTGCCAGCAGCCAAGACAGTTACAATGAGCAGTTCTTC. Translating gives CASSQDSYNEQFF.

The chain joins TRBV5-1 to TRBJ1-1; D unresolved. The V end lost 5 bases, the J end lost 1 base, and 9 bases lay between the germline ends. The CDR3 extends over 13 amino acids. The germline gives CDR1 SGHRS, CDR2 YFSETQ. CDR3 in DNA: TGCGCCAGCAGAATGGACCCGAACACTGAAGCTTTCTTT. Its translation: CASRMDPNTEAFF.

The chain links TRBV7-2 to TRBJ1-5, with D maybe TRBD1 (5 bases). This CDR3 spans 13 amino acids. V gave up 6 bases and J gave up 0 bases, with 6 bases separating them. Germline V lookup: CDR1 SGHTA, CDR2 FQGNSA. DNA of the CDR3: TGTGCCAGCAGGGGGACTAGCAATCAGCCCCAGCATTTT. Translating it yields CASRGTSNQPQHF.

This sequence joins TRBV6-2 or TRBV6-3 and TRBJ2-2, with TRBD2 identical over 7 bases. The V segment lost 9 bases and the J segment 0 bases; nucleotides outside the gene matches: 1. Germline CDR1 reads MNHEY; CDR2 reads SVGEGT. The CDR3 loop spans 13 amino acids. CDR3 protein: CASSGPNTGELFF. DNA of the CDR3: TGTGCCAGTAGCGGGCCGAACACCGGGGAGCTGTTTTTT.

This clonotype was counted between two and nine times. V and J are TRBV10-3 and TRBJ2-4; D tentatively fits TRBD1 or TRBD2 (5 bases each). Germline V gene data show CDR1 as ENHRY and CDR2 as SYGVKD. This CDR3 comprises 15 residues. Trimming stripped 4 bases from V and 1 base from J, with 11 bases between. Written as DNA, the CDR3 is TGTGCCATCAGTGGAGGGGCGGCGGCCAAAAACATTCAGTACTTC. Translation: CAISGGAAAKNIQYF.

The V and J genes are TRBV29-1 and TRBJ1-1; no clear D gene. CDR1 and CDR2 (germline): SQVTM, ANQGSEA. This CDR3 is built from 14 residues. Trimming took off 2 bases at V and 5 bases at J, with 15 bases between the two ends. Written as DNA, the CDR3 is TGCAGCGTTGAAAAGGGAGTTGGGGTAACTGAAGCTTTCTTT. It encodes CSVEKGVGVTEAFF.

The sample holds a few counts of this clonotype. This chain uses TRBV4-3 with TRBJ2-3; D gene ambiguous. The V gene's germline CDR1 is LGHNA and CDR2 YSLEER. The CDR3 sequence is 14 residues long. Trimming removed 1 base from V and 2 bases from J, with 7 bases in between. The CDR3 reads CASSQVLSTDTQYF. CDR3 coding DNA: TGCGCCAGCAGCCAAGTGCTTTCCACAGATACGCAGTATTTT.

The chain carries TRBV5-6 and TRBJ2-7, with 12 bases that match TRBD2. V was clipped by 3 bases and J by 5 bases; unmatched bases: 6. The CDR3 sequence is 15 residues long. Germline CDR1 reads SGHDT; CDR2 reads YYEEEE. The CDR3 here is CASSSLAGGPHEQYF. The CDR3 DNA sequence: TGTGCCAGCAGCTCCCTAGCGGGAGGGCCCCACGAGCAGTACTTC.

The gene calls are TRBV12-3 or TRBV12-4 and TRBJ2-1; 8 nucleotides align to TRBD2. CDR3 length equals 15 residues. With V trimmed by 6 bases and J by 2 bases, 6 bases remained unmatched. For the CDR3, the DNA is TGTGCCAGCAGGGGGAGTAGCGGGACCTACAATGAGCAGTTCTTC. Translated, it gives CASRGSSGTYNEQFF.

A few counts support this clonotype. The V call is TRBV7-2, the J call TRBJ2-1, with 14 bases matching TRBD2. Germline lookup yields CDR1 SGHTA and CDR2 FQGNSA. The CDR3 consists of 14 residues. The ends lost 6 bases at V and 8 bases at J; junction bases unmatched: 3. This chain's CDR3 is CASRPGLAGDEQFF. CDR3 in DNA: TGTGCCAGCAGACCGGGACTAGCGGGAGATGAGCAGTTCTTC.

CDR3 amino acids: CASSPFGQLSQETQYF. The CDR3 nucleotides are TGCGCCAGCAGCCCGTTTGGACAGCTAAGCCAAGAGACCCAGTACTTC. The chain links TRBV5-1 to TRBJ2-5; the D gene is possibly TRBD1 (6 bases). This CDR3 contains 16 residues. The V end lost 4 bases, the J end lost 1 base, and 17 bases lay between the germline ends. The germline CDR1 and CDR2 sequences are SGHRS and YFSETQ. The variable domain in full, with the rest retrieved from reference TRBV5-1 and TRBJ2-5, is KAGVTQTPRYLIKTRGQQVTLSCSPISGHRSVSWYQQTPGQGLQFLFEYFSETQRNKGNFPGRFSGRQFSNSRSEMNVSTLELGDSALYLCASSPFGQLSQETQYFGPGTRLLVL.

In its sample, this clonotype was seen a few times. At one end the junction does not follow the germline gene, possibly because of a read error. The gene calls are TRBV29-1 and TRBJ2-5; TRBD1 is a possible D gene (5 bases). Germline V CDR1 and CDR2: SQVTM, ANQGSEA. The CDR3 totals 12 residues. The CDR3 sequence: CSVERGQGTQYF. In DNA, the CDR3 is TGCAGCGTTGAAAGGGGCCAAGGGACCCAGTACTTC.

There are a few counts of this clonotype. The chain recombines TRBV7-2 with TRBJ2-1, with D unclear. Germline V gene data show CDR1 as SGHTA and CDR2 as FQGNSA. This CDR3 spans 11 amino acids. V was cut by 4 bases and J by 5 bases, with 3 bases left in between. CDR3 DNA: TGTGCCAGCAGCTCGCACAATGAGCAGTTCTTC. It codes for CASSSHNEQFF.